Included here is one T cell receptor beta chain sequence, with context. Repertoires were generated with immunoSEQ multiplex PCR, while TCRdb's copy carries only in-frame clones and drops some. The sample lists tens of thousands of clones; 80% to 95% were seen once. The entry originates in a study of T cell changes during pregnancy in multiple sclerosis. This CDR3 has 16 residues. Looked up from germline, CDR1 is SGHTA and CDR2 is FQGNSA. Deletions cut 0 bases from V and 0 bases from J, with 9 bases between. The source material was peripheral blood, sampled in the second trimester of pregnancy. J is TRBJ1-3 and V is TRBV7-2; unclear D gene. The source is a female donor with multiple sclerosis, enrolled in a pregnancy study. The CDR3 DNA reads TGTGCCAGCAGCTTAGCTAGTCCCGGCTCTGGAAACACCATATATTTT. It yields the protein CASSLASPGSGNTIYF.